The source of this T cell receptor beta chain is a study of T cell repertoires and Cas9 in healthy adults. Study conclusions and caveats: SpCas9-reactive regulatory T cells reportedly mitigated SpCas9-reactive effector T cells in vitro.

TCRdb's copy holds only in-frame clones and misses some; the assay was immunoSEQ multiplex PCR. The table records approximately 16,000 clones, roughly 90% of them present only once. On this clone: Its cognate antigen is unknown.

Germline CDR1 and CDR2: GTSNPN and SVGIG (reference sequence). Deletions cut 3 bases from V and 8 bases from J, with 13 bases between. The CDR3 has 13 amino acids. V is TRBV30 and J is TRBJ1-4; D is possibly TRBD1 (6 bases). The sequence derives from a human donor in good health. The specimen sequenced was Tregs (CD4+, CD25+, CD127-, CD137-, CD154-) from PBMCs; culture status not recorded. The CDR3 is CAWRLRGGEKLFF. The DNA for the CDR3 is TGTGCCTGGAGGCTCAGAGGGGGGGAAAAACTGTTTTTT. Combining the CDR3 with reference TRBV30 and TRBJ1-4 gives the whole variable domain SQTIHQWPATLVQPVGSPLSLECTVEGTSNPNLYWYRQAAGRGLQLLFYSVGIGQISSEVPQNLSASRPQDRQFILSSKKLLLSDSGFYLCAWRLRGGEKLFFGSGTQLSVL.